The 18 T cell receptor beta chains below all came from one sample that was sequenced in a study of T-cell memory formation after mild COVID-19. TCRdb itself ran the 5' RACE reads through MiXCR, one entry per CDR3 protein. Here the sample spans about 470,000 distinct CDR3 sequences, about 23% being singletons. The material sequenced was PBMCs or a T cell subset sorted from them (not recorded which). These receptors originate from an adult woman who had mild COVID-19 (a few samples of this study predate the infection). Cell type and time point are not known.

The J gene is TRBJ2-7, the V gene TRBV7-8; D may be TRBD1 or TRBD2 (5 bases each). V was cut by 5 bases and J by 3 bases, with 17 bases left in between. This CDR3 is 15 amino acids long. The V gene's germline CDR1 is SGHVS and CDR2 FQNEAQ. The CDR3 protein is CASSTTAGAYYEQYF. Written as DNA, the CDR3 is TGTGCCAGCAGCACCACCGCCGGGGCATACTACGAGCAGTACTTC.

This clonotype came up a few times. J is TRBJ2-7 and V is TRBV5-6; D call uncertain. The CDR3 has 14 residues. CDR1 and CDR2 (germline): SGHDT, YYEEEE. Trimming pared 4 bases from V and 0 bases from J, leaving 11 bases between. CDR3: CASSPTGNSYEQYF. The CDR3 DNA reads TGTGCCAGCAGCCCTACTGGGAACTCCTACGAGCAGTACTTC.

The chain combines TRBV20-1 with TRBJ2-7; 10 bases fit TRBD2. Trimming cost V 2 bases and J 2 bases; bases outside gene matches: 9. Germline V lookup: CDR1 DFQATT, CDR2 SNEGSKA (reference sequence). This CDR3 is 16 amino acids long. The CDR3 bases are TGCAGTGCTAGAAAAATCGGACTAGCGGTACCCTACGAGCAGTACTTC. Its protein is CSARKIGLAVPYEQYF.

This clonotype was recorded a few times. The V call is TRBV18, the J call TRBJ2-1; the match to TRBD2 covers 8 bases. Germline CDR1 and CDR2: KGHSH and LQKENI. This CDR3 spans 17 amino acids. The J segment lost 5 bases and the V segment lost 0 bases, leaving 9 bases of the junction unmatched. Here the CDR3 reads CASSPPLGLAGHNEQFF. DNA for the CDR3: TGTGCCAGCTCACCACCGCTTGGACTAGCTGGTCACAATGAGCAGTTCTTC.

The V and J genes are TRBV29-1 and TRBJ2-7; D is unresolved. The CDR3 contains 12 residues. CDR1 and CDR2 from the germline V gene are SQVTM and ANQGSEA. V was shortened by 2 bases and J by 4 bases, with 9 bases between the two germline ends. CDR3 region: CSVELSPYEQYF. The CDR3 bases are TGCAGCGTTGAACTATCGCCGTACGAGCAGTACTTC.

This clonotype was recorded at least ten times. This sequence joins TRBV2 and TRBJ1-2, with 7 bases that match TRBD1. The V gene end was trimmed by 0 bases and the J gene end by 1 base; junction bases not matched to a gene: 11. CDR1 SNHLY and CDR2 FYNNEI come from the germline V gene. This CDR3 is 18 amino acids long. DNA of the CDR3: TGTGCCAGCAGTGAAGCGCCGGGACAGACAGGCTATAACTATGGCTACACCTTC. Its translation is CASSEAPGQTGYNYGYTF.

V and J are TRBV29-1 and TRBJ2-7, with 7 bases lining up with TRBD1. Unmatched junction bases numbered 4, after V lost 4 bases and J lost 1 base. This CDR3 spans 13 amino acids. Germline assignment: CDR1 SQVTM and CDR2 ANQGSEA. CDR3 nucleotides: TGCAGCGTTGGGGACAGCCTGTCCTACGAGCAGTACTTC. Protein: CSVGDSLSYEQYF.

This chain links TRBV4-3 with TRBJ1-6; 7 bases match TRBD1. The CDR3 runs to 17 residues. Germline CDR1 and CDR2: LGHNA and YSLEER. Trimming cost V 0 bases and J 10 bases; bases outside gene matches: 12. Here the CDR3 DNA reads TGCGCCAGCAGCCAAGATCTGACAGGGAGCCTTGGGTCACCCCTCCACTTT. It codes for CASSQDLTGSLGSPLHF.

This clonotype has a handful of counts. V is TRBV12-3 or TRBV12-4 and J is TRBJ2-1; D is uncertain. The CDR3 sequence is 13 residues long. The V end lost 2 bases, the J end lost 9 bases, and 11 bases lay between the germline ends. The CDR3 loop reads CASSLTTRSEQFF. In nucleotides, the CDR3 is TGTGCCAGCAGTTTAACCACCAGGAGTGAGCAGTTCTTC.

This chain links TRBV5-1 with TRBJ2-7; D is perhaps TRBD1 (5 bases). V lost 4 bases to trimming and J lost 1 base, with 18 bases between them. Germline V gene data show CDR1 as SGHRS and CDR2 as YFSETQ. The CDR3 is 16 residues long. The CDR3 DNA follows: TGCGCCAGCAGCCCCACGTACGATAGGGGTTCCTACGAGCAGTACTTC. It codes for CASSPTYDRGSYEQYF.

The rearrangement joins TRBV28 to TRBJ2-7; D remains ambiguous. This CDR3 is 13 amino acids long. V lost 5 bases and J lost 6, with 14 bases in between. CDR1 is MDHEN and CDR2 is SYDVKM in the germline V gene. The CDR3 loop reads CASSLADTTEQYF. The CDR3 DNA follows: TGTGCCAGCAGTCTCGCCGACACAACCGAGCAGTACTTC. The whole variable domain, remainder taken from reference TRBV28 and TRBJ2-7, is DVKVTQSSRYLVKRTGEKVFLECVQDMDHENMFWYRQDPGLGLRLIYFSYDVKMKEKGDIPEGYSVSREKKERFSLILESASTNQTSMYLCASSLADTTEQYFGPGTRLTVT.

V and J are TRBV6-5 and TRBJ2-1, with D possibly TRBD2 on 5 matching bases. CDR1 MNHEY and CDR2 SVGAGI come from the germline V gene. The CDR3 totals 13 residues. With 9 bases removed from V and 2 bases from J, the gap between germline ends came to 11 bases. In DNA form, the CDR3 reads TGTGCCAGTTCAGCGGACCCCTACAATGAGCAGTTCTTC. Its translation: CASSADPYNEQFF.

This clonotype was counted a few times. The chain uses TRBV24-1 and TRBJ2-2, with unresolved D. This CDR3 region has 13 residues. In germline, CDR1 is KGHDR, CDR2 SFDVKD. The V end lost 3 bases, the J end lost 5 bases, and 6 bases lay between the germline ends. The DNA of the CDR3 is TGTGCCACCAGTGATCTCCAAACCGGGGAGCTGTTTTTT. Amino acid sequence: CATSDLQTGELFF.

In this sample, this clonotype turned up once. The chain is built from TRBV5-1 and TRBJ1-5; D perhaps matches TRBD1 (5 bases). CDR1 is SGHRS and CDR2 is YFSETQ in the germline V gene. V was pared by 0 bases and J by 0 bases, with 13 bases between. The CDR3 has 17 residues. The CDR3 nucleotides are TGCGCCAGCAGCTTGGGCCGAGGGACCCATAGCAATCAGCCCCAGCATTTT. Its translation: CASSLGRGTHSNQPQHF. The complete variable domain, with remaining parts taken from reference TRBV5-1 and TRBJ1-5, reads KAGVTQTPRYLIKTRGQQVTLSCSPISGHRSVSWYQQTPGQGLQFLFEYFSETQRNKGNFPGRFSGRQFSNSRSEMNVSTLELGDSALYLCASSLGRGTHSNQPQHFGDGTRLSIL.

The rearrangement joins TRBV25-1 to TRBJ1-4; D call uncertain. The germline CDR1 and CDR2 sequences are MGHDK and SYGVNS. Trimming stripped 5 bases from V and 5 bases from J, with 12 bases between. The CDR3 spans 14 residues. The DNA of the CDR3 is TGTGCCAGCAGTCCGGGTCGAAGCAATGAAAAACTGTTTTTT. Amino acid sequence: CASSPGRSNEKLFF.

V usage is TRBV4-1 and J usage is TRBJ2-6, with D hard to call. The V gene lost 4 bases and the J gene lost 0 bases, with 16 bases spanning the gap. Germline V gene lookup returns CDR1 MGHRA and CDR2 YSYEKL. The CDR3 contains 18 residues. The CDR3, as DNA: TGCGCCAGCAGCCTTACTCCGCCAGAGAGCTCTGGGGCCAACGTCCTGACTTTC. Translated, it gives CASSLTPPESSGANVLTF.

This clonotype was counted a few times. The V call is TRBV5-4, the J call TRBJ2-3; a weak D match, TRBD2 (6 bases). Trimming pared 0 bases from V and 4 bases from J, leaving 18 bases between. This CDR3 is 17 amino acids long. The germline V gene encodes CDR1 SGHNT and CDR2 YYREEE (reference sequence). The CDR3 reads CASSLGAGRGEADTQYF. As DNA, the CDR3 is TGTGCCAGCAGCTTGGGGGCAGGGCGGGGAGAGGCAGATACGCAGTATTTT.

This clonotype was picked up a small number of times. The V gene is TRBV20-1, the J gene TRBJ2-4; 16 bases map to TRBD2. The ends lost 3 bases at V and 2 bases at J; junction bases unmatched: 13. Germline values: CDR1 DFQATT, CDR2 SNEGSKA (reference sequence). The CDR3 runs to 20 residues. CDR3 sequence (DNA): TGCAGTGCTAGTTGGGAAAGGGGGACTAGCGGGGGGGACCCCAAAAACATTCAGTACTTC. Its protein product is CSASWERGTSGGDPKNIQYF.